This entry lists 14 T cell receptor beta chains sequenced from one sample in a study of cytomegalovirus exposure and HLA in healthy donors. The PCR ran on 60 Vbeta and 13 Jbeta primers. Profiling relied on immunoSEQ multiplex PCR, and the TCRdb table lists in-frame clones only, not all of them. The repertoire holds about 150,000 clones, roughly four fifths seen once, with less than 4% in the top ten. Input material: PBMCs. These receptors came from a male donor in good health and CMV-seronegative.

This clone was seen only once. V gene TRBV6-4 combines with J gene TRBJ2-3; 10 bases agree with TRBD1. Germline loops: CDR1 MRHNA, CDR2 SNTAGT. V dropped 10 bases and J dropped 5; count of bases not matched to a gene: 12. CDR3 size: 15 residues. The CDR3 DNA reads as TGTGCCACTTACCGAAATGGGACAGGGGAAGATACGCAGTATTTT. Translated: CATYRNGTGEDTQYF.

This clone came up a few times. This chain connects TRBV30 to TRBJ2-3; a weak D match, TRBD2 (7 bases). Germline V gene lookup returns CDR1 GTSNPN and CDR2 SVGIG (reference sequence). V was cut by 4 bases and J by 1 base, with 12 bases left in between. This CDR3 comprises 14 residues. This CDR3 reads CAWKMRGRTDTQYF. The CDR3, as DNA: TGTGCCTGGAAAATGCGGGGGCGCACAGATACGCAGTATTTT.

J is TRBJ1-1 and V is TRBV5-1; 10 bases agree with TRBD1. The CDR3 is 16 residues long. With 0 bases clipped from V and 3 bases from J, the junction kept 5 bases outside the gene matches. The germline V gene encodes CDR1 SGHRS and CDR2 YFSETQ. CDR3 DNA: TGCGCCAGCAGCTTGGACGGGACAGGGGTCGACACTGAAGCTTTCTTT. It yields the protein CASSLDGTGVDTEAFF.

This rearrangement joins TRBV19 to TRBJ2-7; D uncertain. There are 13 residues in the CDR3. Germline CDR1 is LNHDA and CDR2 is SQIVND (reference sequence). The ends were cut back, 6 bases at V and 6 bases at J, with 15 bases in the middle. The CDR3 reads CASRLTATSEQYF. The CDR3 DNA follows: TGTGCCAGTAGATTGACGGCGACAAGCGAGCAGTACTTC.

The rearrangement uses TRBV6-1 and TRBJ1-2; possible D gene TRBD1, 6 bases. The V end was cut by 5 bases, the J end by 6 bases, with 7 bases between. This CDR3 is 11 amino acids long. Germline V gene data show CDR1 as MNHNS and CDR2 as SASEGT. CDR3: CASSSGDGYTF. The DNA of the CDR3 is TGTGCCAGCAGTTCAGGGGATGGCTACACCTTC.

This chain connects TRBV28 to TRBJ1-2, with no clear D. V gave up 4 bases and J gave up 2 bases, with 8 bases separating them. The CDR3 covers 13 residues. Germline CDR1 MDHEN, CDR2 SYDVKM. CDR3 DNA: TGTGCCAGCAGTTCCCCCTTCAACTATGGCTACACCTTC. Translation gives CASSSPFNYGYTF.

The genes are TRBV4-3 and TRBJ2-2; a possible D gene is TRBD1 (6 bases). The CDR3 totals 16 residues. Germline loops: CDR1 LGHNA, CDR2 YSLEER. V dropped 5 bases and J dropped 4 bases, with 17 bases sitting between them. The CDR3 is CASSGRERGSTGELFF. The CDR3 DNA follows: TGCGCCAGCAGCGGAAGAGAGAGGGGGAGCACCGGGGAGCTGTTTTTT.

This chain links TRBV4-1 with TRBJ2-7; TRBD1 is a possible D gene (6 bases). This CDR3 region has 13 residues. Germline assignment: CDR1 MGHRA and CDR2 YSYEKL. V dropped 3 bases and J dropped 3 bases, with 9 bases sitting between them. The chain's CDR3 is CASSQSGVYEQYF. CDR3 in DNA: TGCGCCAGCAGCCAGTCAGGGGTCTACGAGCAGTACTTC.

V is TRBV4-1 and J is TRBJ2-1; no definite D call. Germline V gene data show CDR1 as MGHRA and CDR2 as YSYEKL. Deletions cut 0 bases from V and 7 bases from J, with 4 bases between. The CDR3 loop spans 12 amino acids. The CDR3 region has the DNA TGCGCCAGCAGCCAAGATGCGAATGAGCAGTTCTTC. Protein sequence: CASSQDANEQFF.

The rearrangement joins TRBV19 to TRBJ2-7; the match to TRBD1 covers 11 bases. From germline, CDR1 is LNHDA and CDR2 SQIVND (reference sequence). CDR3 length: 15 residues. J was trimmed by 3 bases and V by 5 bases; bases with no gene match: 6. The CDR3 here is CASSPLDRGLYEQYF. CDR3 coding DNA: TGTGCCAGTAGTCCCCTGGACAGGGGGCTCTACGAGCAGTACTTC.

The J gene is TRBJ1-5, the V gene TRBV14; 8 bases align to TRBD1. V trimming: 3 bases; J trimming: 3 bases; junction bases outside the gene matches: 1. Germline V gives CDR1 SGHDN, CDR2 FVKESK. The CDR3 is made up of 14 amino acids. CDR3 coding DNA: TGTGCCAGCAGCCAGACAGGGGCCAATCAGCCCCAGCATTTT. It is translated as CASSQTGANQPQHF.

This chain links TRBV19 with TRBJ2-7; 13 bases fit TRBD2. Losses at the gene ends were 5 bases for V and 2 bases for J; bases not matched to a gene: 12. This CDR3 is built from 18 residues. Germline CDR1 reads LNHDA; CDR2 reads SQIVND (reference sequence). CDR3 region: CASSPRGRLAGGTYEQYF. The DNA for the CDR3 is TGTGCCAGTAGTCCCAGAGGACGACTAGCGGGAGGTACCTACGAGCAGTACTTC. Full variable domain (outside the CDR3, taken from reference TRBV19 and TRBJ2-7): DGGITQSPKYLFRKEGQNVTLSCEQNLNHDAMYWYRQDPGQGLRLIYYSQIVNDFQKGDIAEGYSVSREKKESFPLTVTSAQKNPTAFYLCASSPRGRLAGGTYEQYFGPGTRLTVT.

CDR3 sequence reads: CASSLTMYQETQYF. The CDR3 nucleotides are TGTGCCAGCAGTTTGACAATGTACCAAGAGACCCAGTACTTC. The V gene is TRBV28, the J gene TRBJ2-5, with no clear D. V lost 3 bases and J lost 0, with 8 bases in between. This CDR3 contains 14 residues. Germline loops: CDR1 MDHEN, CDR2 SYDVKM.

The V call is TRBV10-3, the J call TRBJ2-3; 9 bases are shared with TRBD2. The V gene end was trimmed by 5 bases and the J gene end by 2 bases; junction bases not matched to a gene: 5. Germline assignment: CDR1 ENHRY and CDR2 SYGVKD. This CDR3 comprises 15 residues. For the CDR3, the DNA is TGTGCCATCAGTTATAGCGGGGGAGACACAGATACGCAGTATTTT. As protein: CAISYSGGDTDTQYF.